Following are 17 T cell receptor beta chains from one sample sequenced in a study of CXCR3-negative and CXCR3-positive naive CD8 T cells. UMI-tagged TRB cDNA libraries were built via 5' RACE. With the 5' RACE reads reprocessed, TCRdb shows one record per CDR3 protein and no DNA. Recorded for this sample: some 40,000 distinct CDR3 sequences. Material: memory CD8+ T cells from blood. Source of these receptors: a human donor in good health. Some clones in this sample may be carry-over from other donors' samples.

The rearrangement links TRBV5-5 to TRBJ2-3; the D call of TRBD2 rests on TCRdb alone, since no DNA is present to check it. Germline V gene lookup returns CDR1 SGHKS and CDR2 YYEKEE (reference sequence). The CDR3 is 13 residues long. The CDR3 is CATSGGYTDTQYF.

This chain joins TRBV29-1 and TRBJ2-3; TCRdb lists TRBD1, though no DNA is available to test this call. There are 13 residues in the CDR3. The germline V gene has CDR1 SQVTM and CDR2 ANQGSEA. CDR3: CSVEVGGADTQYF.

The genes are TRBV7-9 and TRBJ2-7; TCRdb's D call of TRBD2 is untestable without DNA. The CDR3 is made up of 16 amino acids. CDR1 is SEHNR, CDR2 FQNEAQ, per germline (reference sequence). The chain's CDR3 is CASTQVGRGASNEQYF. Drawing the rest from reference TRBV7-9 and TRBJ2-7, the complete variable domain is DTGVSQNPRHKITKRGQNVTFRCDPISEHNRLYWYRQTLGQGPEFLTYFQNEAQLEKSRLLSDRFSAERPKGSFSTLEIQRTEQGDSAMYLCASTQVGRGASNEQYFGPGTRLTVT.

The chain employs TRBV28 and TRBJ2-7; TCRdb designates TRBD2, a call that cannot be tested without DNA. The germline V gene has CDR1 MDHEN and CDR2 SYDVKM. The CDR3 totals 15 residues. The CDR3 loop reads CASSPGLNPSYEQYF.

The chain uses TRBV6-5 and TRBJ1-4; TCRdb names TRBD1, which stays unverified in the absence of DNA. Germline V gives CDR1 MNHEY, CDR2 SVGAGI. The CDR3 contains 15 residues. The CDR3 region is CASSLTGGPNEKLFF.

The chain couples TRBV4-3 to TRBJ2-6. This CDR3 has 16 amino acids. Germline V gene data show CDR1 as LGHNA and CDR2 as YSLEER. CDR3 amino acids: CASSQEMGSGANVLTF.

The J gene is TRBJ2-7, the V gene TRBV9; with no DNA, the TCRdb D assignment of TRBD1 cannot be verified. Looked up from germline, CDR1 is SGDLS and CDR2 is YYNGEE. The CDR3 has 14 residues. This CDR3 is CASSAGHPANEQYF.

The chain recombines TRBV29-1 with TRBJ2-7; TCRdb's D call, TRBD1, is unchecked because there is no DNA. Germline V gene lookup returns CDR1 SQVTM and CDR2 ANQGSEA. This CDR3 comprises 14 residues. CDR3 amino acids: CSVEDPRQPYEQYF.

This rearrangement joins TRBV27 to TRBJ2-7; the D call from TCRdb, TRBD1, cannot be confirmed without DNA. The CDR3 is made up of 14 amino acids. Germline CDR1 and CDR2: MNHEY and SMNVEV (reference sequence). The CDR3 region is CASSLTGQGVEQYF.

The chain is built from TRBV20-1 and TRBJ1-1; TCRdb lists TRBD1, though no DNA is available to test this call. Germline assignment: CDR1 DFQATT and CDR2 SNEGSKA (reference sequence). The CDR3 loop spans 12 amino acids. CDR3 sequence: CSTGRGNTEAFF.

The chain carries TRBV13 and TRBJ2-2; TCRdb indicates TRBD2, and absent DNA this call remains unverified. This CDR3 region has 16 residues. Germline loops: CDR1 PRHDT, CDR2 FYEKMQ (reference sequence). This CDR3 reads CASSQGLAGVAGELFF.

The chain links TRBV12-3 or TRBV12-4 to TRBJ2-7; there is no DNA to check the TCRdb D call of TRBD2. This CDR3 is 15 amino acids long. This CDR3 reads CASSPGTLSSYEQYF.

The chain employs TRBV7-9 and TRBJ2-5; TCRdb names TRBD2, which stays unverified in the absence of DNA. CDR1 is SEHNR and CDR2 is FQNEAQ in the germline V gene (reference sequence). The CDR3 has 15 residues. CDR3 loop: CASSRLAIEGETQYF.

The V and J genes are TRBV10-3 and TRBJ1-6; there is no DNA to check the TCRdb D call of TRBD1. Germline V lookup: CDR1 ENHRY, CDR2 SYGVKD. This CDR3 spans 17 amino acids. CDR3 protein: CAISESQGVIYNSPLHF.

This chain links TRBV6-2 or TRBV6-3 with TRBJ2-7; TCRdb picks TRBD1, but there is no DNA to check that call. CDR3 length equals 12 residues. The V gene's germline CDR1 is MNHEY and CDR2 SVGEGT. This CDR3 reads CASGDGTYEQYF.

CDR3 residues: CASSHAFPYEQYF. The gene calls are TRBV7-9 and TRBJ2-7. This CDR3 spans 13 amino acids. The germline gives CDR1 SEHNR, CDR2 FQNEAQ (reference sequence).

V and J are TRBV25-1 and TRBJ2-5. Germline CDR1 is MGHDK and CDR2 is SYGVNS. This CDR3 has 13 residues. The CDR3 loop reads CASTSDGEETQYF.